The entry below describes one T cell receptor (beta chain). Use of 60 Vbeta and 13 Jbeta primers characterized the PCR. This table comes from immunoSEQ multiplex PCR, and its TCRdb copy is limited to in-frame clones, with some not included. There are about 140,000 clones in the sample; 75% to 85% occur only once, and 2% to 2.5% lies in the top ten. This specimen belongs to a study of cytomegalovirus exposure and HLA in healthy donors. This clonotype was sampled from a middle-aged man in good health and CMV-seronegative. Specimen: PBMCs.

The CDR3 DNA reads TGCGCCAGCAGCATACAGGGGGCCACCGGGGAGCTGTTTTTT. Translated, it gives CASSIQGATGELFF. The chain carries TRBV5-1 and TRBJ2-2, with 9 bases matching TRBD1. CDR1 and CDR2 (germline): SGHRS, YFSETQ. V lost 4 bases, J lost 4 bases, and 2 bases stayed unmatched. The CDR3 spans 14 residues.